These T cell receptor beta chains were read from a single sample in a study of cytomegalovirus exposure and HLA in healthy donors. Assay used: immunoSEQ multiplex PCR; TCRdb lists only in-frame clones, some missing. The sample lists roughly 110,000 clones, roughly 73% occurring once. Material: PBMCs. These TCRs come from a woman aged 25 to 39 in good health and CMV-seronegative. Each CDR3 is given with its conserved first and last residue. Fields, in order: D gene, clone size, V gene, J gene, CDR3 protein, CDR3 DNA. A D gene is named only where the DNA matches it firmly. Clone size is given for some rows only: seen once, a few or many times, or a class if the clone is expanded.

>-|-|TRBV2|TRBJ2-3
CASSEQGSYPLGTDTQYF
TGTGCCAGCAGTGAACAGGGTTCGTACCCCCTTGGCACAGATACGCAGTATTTT
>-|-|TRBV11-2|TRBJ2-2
CASSLVTVSTGELFF
TGTGCCAGCAGCTTAGTTACAGTTAGCACCGGGGAGCTGTTTTTT
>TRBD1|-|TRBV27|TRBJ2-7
CASSLLEGQGAKQYF
TGTGCCAGCAGTTTATTAGAGGGACAGGGGGCGAAGCAGTACTTC
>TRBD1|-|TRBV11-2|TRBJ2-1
CASSSGQGGHEQFF
TGTGCCAGCAGCTCAGGACAGGGAGGTCATGAGCAGTTCTTC
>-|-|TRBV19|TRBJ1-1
CASSRTGLSRNTEAFF
TGTGCCAGTAGTAGAACGGGACTTTCCAGGAACACTGAAGCTTTCTTT
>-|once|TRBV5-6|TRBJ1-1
CASSLAGRTEAFF
TGTGCCAGCAGCTTGGCAGGGAGGACTGAAGCTTTCTTT
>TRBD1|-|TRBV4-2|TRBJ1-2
CASSLDRVIYGYTF
TGTGCCAGCAGTTTGGACAGGGTGATCTATGGCTACACCTTC
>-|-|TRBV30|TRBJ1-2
CASDRGTYGYTF
TGTGCCTCTGACAGAGGGACTTATGGCTACACCTTC
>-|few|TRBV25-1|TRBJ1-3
CASSEGGLSGNTIYF
TGTGCCAGCAGTGAAGGAGGGCTCTCTGGAAACACCATATATTTT
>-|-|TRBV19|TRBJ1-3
CASLTDGNTIYF
TGTGCCAGTTTGACAGACGGAAACACCATATATTTT
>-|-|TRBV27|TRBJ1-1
CASSIRRSMNTEAFF
TGTGCCAGCAGTATCCGACGGAGCATGAACACTGAAGCTTTCTTT
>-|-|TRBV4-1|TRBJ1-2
CASSQGALGQGNYTF
TGCGCCAGCAGCCAAGGGGCTTTGGGGCAGGGAAACTACACCTTC
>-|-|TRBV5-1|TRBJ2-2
CASSPPVNTGELFF
TGCGCCAGCAGTCCCCCGGTGAACACCGGGGAGCTGTTTTTT
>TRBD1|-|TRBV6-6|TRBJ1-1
CASSRGQASTEAFF
TGTGCCAGCAGCCGCGGACAGGCCTCGACTGAAGCTTTCTTT
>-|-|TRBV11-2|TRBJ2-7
CASSFGMGATLYEQYF
TGTGCCAGCAGCTTTGGTATGGGCGCAACTCTCTACGAGCAGTACTTC
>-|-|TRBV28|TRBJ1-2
CASSLPDYGYTF
TGTGCCAGCAGTTTACCAGACTATGGCTACACCTTC
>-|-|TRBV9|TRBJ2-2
CASSVEQGIFGELFF
TGTGCCAGCAGCGTAGAGCAGGGAATCTTCGGGGAGCTGTTTTTT
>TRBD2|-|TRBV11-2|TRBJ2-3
CASSYGTSDTDTQYF
TGTGCCAGCAGCTACGGGACTAGTGACACAGATACGCAGTATTTT
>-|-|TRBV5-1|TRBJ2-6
CASSLPNSGANVMTF
TGCGCCAGCAGCCTTCCTAACTCTGGGGCCAACGTCATGACTTTC
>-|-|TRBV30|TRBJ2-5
CAGGGGGLLGEETQYF
TGTGCCGGGGGCGGCGGGGGTTTATTGGGGGAAGAGACCCAGTACTTC
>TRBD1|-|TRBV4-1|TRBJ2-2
CASSPNPGTGGHGELFF
TGCGCCAGCAGCCCTAATCCCGGGACAGGGGGCCACGGGGAGCTGTTTTTT
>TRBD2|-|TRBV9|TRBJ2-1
CASSIGLAGGHNEQFF
TGTGCCAGCAGCATCGGACTAGCGGGGGGCCACAATGAGCAGTTCTTC
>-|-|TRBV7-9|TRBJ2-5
CASSLLVVETQYF
TGTGCCAGCAGCTTATTAGTAGTAGAGACCCAGTACTTC
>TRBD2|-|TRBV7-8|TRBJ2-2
CASSSGLAGATNTGELFF
TGTGCCAGCAGCTCAGGACTAGCGGGGGCCACAAACACCGGGGAGCTGTTTTTT
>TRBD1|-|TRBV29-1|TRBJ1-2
CSVAKTGGGYTF
TGCAGCGTTGCCAAAACAGGGGGAGGCTACACCTTC
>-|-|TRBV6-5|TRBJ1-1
CASSALGGSGTEAFF
TGTGCCAGCAGCGCCTTAGGGGGATCGGGCACTGAAGCTTTCTTT